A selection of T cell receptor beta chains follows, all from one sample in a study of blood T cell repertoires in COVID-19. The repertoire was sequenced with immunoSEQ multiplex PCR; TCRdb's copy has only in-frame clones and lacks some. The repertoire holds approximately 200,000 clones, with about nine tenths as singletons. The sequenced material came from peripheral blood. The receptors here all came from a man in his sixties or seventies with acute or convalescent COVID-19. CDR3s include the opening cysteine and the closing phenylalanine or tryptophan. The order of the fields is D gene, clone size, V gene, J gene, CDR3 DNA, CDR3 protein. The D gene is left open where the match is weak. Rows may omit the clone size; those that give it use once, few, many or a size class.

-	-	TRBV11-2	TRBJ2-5	TGTGCCAGCAGCTCCGGACTTGGGCGGGAGACCCAGTACTTC	CASSSGLGRETQYF
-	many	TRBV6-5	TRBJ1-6	TGTGCCAGTCAGACTGTTGGTTCACCCCTCCACTTT	CASQTVGSPLHF
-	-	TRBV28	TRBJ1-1	TGTGCCAGCAGTTATACATCAGGGTCTGAAGCTTTCTTT	CASSYTSGSEAFF
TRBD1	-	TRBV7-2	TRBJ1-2	TGTGCCAGCAGCTTAGCGTCTGGGACAGGGGTATATGGCTACACCTTC	CASSLASGTGVYGYTF
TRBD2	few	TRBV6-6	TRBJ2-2	TGTGCCAGCAGTTACGGGACTAGCGGGAGGGTCGGGGAGCTGTTTTTT	CASSYGTSGRVGELFF
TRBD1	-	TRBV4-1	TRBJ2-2	TGCGCCAGCAGCCAAGATCAAGGGGGCCACCTGGCCGGGGAGCTGTTTTTT	CASSQDQGGHLAGELFF
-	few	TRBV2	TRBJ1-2	TGTGCCAGCAGGAGGGATTCCGGGACAAACTATGGCTACACCTTC	CASRRDSGTNYGYTF
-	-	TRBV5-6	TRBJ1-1	TGTGCCAGCAGCCCGAACCGACCAGGGACTTTCGGGGGGCACAAAGCTTTCTTT	CASSPNRPGTFGGHKAFF
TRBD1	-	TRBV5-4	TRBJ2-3	TGTGCCAGCAGCCCACCGGGACAGGGCACAGATACGCAGTATTTT	CASSPPGQGTDTQYF
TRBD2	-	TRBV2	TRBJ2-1	TGTGCCAGCAGTGAAGCGCTAGCGGGATTGGGGGAGCAGTTCTTC	CASSEALAGLGEQFF